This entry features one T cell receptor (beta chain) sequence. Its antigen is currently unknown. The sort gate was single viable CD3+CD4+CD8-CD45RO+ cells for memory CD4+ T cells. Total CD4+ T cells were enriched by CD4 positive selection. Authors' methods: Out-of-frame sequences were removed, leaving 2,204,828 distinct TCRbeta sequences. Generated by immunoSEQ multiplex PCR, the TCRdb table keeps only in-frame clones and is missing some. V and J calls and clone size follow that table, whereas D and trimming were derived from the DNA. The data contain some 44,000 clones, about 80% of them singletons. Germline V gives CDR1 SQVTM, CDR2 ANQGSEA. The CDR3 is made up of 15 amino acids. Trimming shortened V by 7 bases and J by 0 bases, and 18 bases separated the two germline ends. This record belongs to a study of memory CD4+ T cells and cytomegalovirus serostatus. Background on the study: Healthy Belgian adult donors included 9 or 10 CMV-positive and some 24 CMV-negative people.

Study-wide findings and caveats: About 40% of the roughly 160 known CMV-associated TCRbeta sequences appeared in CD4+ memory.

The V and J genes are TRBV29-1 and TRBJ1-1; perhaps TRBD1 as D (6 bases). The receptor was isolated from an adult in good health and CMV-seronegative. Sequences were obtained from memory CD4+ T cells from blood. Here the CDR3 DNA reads TGCAGCGCGGGGGCCGGGTGGGGAATGAACACTGAAGCTTTCTTT. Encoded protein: CSAGAGWGMNTEAFF.